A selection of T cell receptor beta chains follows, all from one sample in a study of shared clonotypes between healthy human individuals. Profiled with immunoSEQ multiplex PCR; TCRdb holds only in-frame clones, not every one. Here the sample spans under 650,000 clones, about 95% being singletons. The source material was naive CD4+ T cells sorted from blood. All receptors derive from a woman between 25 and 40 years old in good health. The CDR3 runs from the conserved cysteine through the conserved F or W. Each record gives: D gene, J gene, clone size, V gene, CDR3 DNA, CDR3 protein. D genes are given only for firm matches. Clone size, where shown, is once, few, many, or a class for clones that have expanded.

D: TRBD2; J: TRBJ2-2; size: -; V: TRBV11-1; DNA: TGTGCCAGCAGCATGGGACTAGCGGGAGCTGCCGGGGAGCTGTTTTTT; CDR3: CASSMGLAGAAGELFF
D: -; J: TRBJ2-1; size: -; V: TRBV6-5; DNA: TGTGCCAGCAGTTACGACCCTAACAATGAGCAGTTCTTC; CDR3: CASSYDPNNEQFF
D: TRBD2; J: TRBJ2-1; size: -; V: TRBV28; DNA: TGTGCCAGCAGTTTCAGGACTAGCGGGAGGGCTAGGTTGGGGAATGAGCAGTTCTTC; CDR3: CASSFRTSGRARLGNEQFF
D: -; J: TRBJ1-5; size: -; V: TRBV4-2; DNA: TGTGCCAGCAGCCAGGGCAGGGTAGTTCAGCCCCAGCATTTT; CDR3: CASSQGRVVQPQHF
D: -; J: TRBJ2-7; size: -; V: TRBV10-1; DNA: TGCGCCAGCCAACGGGACAATACCTACGAGCAGTACTTC; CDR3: CASQRDNTYEQYF
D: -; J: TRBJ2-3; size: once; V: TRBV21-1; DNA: TGTGCCCGCCACGACGGAAATACGCAGTATTTT; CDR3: CARHDGNTQYF
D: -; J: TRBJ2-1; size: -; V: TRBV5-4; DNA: TGTGCCAGCAGAAAAGACTCTGGATCCTACAATGAGCAGTTCTTC; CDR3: CASRKDSGSYNEQFF
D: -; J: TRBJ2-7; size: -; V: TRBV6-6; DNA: TGTGCCAGCAGTTACCAAGTTGGGTCCTACGAGCAGTACTTC; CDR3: CASSYQVGSYEQYF
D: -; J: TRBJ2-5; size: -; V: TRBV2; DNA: TGTGCCAGCAGAAGGGGACCAGAGACCCAGTACTTC; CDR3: CASRRGPETQYF
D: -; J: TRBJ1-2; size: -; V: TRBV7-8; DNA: TGTGCCAGCAGCCGACCCTCGGCTAGGTATGGCTACACCTTC; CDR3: CASSRPSARYGYTF
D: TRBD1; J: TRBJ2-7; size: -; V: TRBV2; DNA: TGTGCCAGCAGTGCCCCGGGACAGGTTAGCTACGAGCAGTACTTC; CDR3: CASSAPGQVSYEQYF
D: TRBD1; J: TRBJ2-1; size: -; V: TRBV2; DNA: TGTGCCAGCAGAGCGGACAGGGGGCATTACTACAATGAGCAGTTCTTC; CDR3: CASRADRGHYYNEQFF
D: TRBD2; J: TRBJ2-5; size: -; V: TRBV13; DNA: TGTGCCAGCAGCATCGGACTAGTAGAGACCCAGTACTTC; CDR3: CASSIGLVETQYF
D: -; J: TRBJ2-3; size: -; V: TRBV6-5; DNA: TGTGCCAGCAGTTACGGCTGGGGCACAGATACGCAGTATTTT; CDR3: CASSYGWGTDTQYF
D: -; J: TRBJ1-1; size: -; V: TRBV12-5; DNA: TGTGCTAGTGGTTTGGAACGGCAAATTTGGGGGGCGGTCACCATGAACACTGAAGCTTTCTTT; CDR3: CASGLERQIWGAVTMNTEAFF
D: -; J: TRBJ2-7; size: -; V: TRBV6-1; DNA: TGTGCCAGCAGTGAGCTTTCCGGGACACTCTCCCTCGAGCAGTACTTC; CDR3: CASSELSGTLSLEQYF
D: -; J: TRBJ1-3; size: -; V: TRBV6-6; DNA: TGTGCCAGCAGCGGGGGAGCTGGAAACACCATATATTTT; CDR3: CASSGGAGNTIYF
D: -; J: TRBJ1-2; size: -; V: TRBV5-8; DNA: TGTGCCAGCAGCTTGGGTACAGGACCGTACTATGGCTACACCTTC; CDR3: CASSLGTGPYYGYTF